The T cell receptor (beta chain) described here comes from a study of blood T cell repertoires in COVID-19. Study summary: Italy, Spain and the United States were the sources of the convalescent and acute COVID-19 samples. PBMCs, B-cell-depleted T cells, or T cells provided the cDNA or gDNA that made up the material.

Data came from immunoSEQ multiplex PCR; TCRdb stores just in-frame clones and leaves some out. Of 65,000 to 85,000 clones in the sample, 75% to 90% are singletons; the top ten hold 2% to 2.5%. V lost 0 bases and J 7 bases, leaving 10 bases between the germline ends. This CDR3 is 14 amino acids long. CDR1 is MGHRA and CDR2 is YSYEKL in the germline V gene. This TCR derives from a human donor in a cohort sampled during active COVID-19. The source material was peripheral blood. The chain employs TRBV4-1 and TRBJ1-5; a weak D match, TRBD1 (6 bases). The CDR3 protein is CASSQETGRQPQHF. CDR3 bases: TGCGCCAGCAGCCAAGAAACAGGGAGACAGCCCCAGCATTTT.